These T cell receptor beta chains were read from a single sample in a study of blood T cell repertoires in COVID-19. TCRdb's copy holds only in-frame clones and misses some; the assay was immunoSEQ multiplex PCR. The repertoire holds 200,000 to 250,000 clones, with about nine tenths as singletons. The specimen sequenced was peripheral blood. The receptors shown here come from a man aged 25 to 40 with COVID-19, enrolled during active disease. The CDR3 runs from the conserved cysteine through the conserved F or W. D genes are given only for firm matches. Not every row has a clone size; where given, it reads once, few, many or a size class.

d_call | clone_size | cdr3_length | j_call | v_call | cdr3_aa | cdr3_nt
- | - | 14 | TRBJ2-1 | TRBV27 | CASSRQGSYNEQFF | TGTGCCAGCAGTCGGCAGGGTTCCTACAATGAGCAGTTCTTC
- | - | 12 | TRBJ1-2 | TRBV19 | CASSIEGQGYTF | TGTGCCAGTAGTATCGAAGGACAGGGCTACACCTTC
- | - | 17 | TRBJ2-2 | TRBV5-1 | CASSLESASGLHGELFF | TGCGCCAGCAGCTTGGAATCGGCGTCAGGGCTACACGGGGAGCTGTTTTTT
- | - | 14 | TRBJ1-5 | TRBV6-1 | CASSDGGTVQPQHF | TGTGCCAGCAGTGACGGGGGTACGGTTCAGCCCCAGCATTTT
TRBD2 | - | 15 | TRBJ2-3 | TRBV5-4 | CASSPREGNTDTQYF | TGTGCCAGCAGCCCCCGGGAGGGGAACACAGATACGCAGTATTTT
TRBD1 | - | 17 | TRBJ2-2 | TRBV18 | CASSPFMGQGNTGELFF | TGTGCCAGCTCACCTTTTATGGGACAGGGGAACACCGGGGAGCTGTTTTTT
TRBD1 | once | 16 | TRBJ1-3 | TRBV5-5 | CASSLAQGASGNTIYF | TGTGCCAGCAGCTTGGCCCAGGGGGCCTCTGGAAACACCATATATTTT
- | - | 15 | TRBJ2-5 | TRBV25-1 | CASSDFMQTQETQYF | TGTGCCAGCAGTGATTTCATGCAGACACAAGAGACCCAGTACTTC
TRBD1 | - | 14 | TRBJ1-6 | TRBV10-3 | CAISLDRLNSPLHF | TGTGCCATCAGTTTGGACAGGCTTAATTCACCCCTCCACTTT
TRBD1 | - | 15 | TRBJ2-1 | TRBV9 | CASSAGQALYNEQFF | TGTGCCAGCAGCGCTGGACAGGCACTATACAATGAGCAGTTCTTC
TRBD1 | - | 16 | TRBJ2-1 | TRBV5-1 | CASSLYGTGLYNEQFF | TGCGCCAGCAGCTTGTATGGGACAGGACTTTACAATGAGCAGTTCTTC
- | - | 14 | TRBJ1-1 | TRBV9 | CASSVGQTNTEAFF | TGTGCCAGCAGCGTTGGACAGACGAACACTGAAGCTTTCTTT
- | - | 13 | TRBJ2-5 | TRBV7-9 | CASSYSGQETQYF | TGTGCCAGCAGCTACAGCGGACAAGAGACCCAGTACTTC
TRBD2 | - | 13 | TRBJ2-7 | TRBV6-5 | CASSPSGGYEQYF | TGTGCCAGCAGTCCTAGCGGGGGATACGAGCAGTACTTC
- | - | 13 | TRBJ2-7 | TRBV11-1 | CASSWNRAREQYF | TGTGCCAGCAGCTGGAACAGGGCCCGCGAGCAGTACTTC
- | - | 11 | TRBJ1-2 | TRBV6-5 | CASSQGLGYTF | TGTGCCAGCAGCCAGGGTTTGGGGTACACCTTC
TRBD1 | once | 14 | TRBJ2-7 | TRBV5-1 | CASSLVTGNYEQYF | TGCGCCAGCAGCTTGGTGACAGGGAATTACGAGCAGTACTTC
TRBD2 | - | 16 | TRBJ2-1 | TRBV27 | CASSSLAGGFYNEQFF | TGTGCCAGCAGTTCACTAGCGGGGGGATTTTACAATGAGCAGTTCTTC
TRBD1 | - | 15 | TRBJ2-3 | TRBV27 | CASLAGTGMTDTQYF | TGTGCCAGCCTGGCCGGGACAGGGATGACAGATACGCAGTATTTT
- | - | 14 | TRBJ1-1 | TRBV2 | CASRRTESNTEAFF | TGTGCCAGCAGACGGACAGAGTCGAACACTGAAGCTTTCTTT